Included here is one TCR beta chain sequence, with context. These data are taken from a study of blood T cell repertoires in COVID-19. Under the authors' procedure: Reference gene primers were amplified, and this amplification served to estimate nucleated cell counts. Sequencing was performed with immunoSEQ multiplex PCR; in TCRdb, only in-frame clones are kept and a portion is missing. V and J calls plus clone size are reproduced from that table; the DNA served to infer D and trimming. Counted here are about 180,000 clones, about 82% occurring once; the ten biggest clones make up about 7%. The CDR3 runs 12 residues. V lost 6 bases and J lost 6, with 10 bases in between.

The genes are TRBV12-3 or TRBV12-4 and TRBJ2-3; unclear D gene. This TCR derives from a man in his fifties or sixties with active or convalescent COVID-19. The sequencing input was peripheral blood. CDR3 in amino acids: CASRFTVDTQYF. DNA of the CDR3: TGTGCCAGCAGATTCACAGTGGATACGCAGTATTTT.